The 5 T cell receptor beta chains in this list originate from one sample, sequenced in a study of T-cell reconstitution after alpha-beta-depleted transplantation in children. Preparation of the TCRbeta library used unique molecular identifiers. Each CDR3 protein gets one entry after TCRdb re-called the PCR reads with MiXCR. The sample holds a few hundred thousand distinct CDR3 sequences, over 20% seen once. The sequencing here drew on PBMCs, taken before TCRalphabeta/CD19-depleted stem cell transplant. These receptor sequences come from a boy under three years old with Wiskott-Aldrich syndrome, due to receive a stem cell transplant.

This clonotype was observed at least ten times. As DNA, the CDR3 is TGCGCCAGCAGCCCGGGACTCTCCTACAATGAGCAGTTCTTC. It yields the protein CASSPGLSYNEQFF. The rearrangement links TRBV5-1 to TRBJ2-1; D is perhaps TRBD2 (6 bases). Germline CDR1 is SGHRS and CDR2 is YFSETQ. V gave up 4 bases and J gave up 0 bases, with 8 bases separating them. The CDR3 loop spans 14 amino acids.

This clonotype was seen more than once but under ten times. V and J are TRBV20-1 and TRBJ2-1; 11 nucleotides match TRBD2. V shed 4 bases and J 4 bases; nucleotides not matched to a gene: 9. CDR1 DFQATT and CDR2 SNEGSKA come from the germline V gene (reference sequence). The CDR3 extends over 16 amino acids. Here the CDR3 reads CSATRVAGGQYNEQFF. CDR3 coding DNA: TGCAGTGCTACACGTGTAGCGGGAGGGCAATACAATGAGCAGTTCTTC.

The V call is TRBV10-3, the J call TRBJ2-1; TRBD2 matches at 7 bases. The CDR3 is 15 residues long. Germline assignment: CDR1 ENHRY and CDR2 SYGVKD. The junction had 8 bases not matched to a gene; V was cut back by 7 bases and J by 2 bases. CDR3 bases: TGTGCCATCACCCCCAGCGGGGATACCTACAATGAGCAGTTCTTC. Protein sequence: CAITPSGDTYNEQFF.

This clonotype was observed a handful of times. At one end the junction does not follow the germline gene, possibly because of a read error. The CDR3 DNA is TGTGCCACCGGTGACAGGGACACAGATACGCAGTATTTT. It codes for CATGDRDTDTQYF. This chain links TRBV24-1 with TRBJ2-3; 7 nucleotides agree with TRBD1. The CDR3 contains 13 residues. The V gene's germline CDR1 is KGHDR and CDR2 SFDVKD.

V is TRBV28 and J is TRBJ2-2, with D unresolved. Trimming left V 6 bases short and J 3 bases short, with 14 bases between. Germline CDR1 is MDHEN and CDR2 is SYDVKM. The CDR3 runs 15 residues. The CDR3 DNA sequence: TGTGCCAGCAGATCCCGTCTTGGGTACACCGGGGAGCTGTTTTTT. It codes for CASRSRLGYTGELFF.